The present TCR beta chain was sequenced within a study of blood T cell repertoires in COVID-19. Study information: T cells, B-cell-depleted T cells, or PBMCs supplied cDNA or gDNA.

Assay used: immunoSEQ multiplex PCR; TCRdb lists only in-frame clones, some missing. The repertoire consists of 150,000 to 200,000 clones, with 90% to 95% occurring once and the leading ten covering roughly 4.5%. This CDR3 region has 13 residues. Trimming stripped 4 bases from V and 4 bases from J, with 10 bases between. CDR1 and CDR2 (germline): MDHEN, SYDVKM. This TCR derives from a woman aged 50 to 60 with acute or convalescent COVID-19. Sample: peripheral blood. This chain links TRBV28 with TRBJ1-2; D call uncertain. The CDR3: CASSSPAVYGYTF. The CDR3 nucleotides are TGTGCCAGCAGTTCCCCCGCGGTCTATGGCTACACCTTC.